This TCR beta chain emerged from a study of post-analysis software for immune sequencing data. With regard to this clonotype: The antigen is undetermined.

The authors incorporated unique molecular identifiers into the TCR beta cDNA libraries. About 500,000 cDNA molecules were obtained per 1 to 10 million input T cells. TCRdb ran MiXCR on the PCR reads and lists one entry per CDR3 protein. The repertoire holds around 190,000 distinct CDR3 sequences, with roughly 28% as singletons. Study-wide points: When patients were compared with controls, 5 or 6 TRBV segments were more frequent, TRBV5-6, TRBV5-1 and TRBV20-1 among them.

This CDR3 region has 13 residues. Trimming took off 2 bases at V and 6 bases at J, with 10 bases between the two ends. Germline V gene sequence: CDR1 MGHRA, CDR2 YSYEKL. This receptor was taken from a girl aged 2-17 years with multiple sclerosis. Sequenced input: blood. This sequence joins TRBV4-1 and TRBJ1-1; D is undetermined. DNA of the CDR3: TGCGCCAGCAGCCAAATTCTTGTGTCTGAAGCTTTCTTT. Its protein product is CASSQILVSEAFF.